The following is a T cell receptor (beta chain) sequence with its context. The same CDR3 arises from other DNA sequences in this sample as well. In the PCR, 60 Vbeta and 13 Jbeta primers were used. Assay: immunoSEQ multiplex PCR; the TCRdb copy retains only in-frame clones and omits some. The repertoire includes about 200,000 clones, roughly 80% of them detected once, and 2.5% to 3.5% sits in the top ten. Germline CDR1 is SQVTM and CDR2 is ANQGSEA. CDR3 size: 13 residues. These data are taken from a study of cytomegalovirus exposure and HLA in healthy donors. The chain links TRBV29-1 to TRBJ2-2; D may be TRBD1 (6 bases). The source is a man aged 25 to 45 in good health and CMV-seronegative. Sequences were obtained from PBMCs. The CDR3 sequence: CSVGDIRAGELFF. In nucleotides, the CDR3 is TGCAGTGTAGGGGACATTCGGGCCGGGGAGCTGTTTTTT.